This TCR beta chain derives from a study of T-cell memory formation after mild COVID-19 (dated by TCRdb to the early 2020s). With regard to the full study: TCR sequence clusters from the two donors were found to be largely donor specific. In two donors, T-cell clones that expanded and contracted after mild COVID-19 were tracked by sequencing TCRalpha and TCRbeta repertoires over time. Two young, previously healthy adult volunteers made up the cohort, one male and one female.

V loses 8 bases of germline sequence and J loses 2 bases, and the interval between the two ends is 13 bases. The CDR3 runs 13 amino acids, cysteine and phenylalanine included. This entry keeps only the CDR3 DNA: 39 bases, framed from base 1. This clonotype was detected a few times. Its antigen is currently not known. No much larger clonotype is one base removed from it; base qualities were not supplied. Ficoll-Paque density gradient centrifugation was used to isolate PBMCs. These reads were obtained on an Illumina NovaSeq 6000. cDNA libraries for TCRalpha and TCRbeta were prepared by 5'RACE using constant-segment primers, with sample barcodes and unique molecular identifiers added. Trizol reagent was used to extract RNA from every sample. The libraries were amplified in two PCR steps, and the second step added a second sample barcode and Illumina TruSeq adapters. Libraries were sequenced on an Illumina NovaSeq with 2 x 150 bp paired-end reads. The authors' pipeline ran thus. Demultiplexing of reads and collapsing into UMI-guided consensus sequences were performed with migec v1.2.7. Using mixcr v2.1.11, UMI consensuses were aligned to TRA and TRB V and J templates and then assembled into clonotypes. Expanded or contracted clonotypes were those called significant by both edgeR and NoisET, with noise models trained on biological replicates. For edgeR calls, a false discovery rate-adjusted p below 0.01 and a log2 fold-change threshold of 1 were applied. PCA with hierarchical clustering of max-normalized trajectories of the 1000 most abundant clonotypes was used as exploratory dynamics analysis. The CD4 or CD8 phenotype of responding clones was assigned using the separately sequenced CD4+ and CD8+ repertoires. The raw public reads went through TCRdb reprocessing: fastp at Q25, MiXCR clone calling, in-frame beta chains kept. When rows share a CDR3 protein, they turn into one entry using the most common DNA and genes. TCRdb, rather than the study authors, made the V and J calls. The table for this sample lists around 200,000 distinct CDR3 sequences; around a fifth of them were counted only once. The ten top clones hold under 30% of the sample.

Results and caveats for the whole study, not just this receptor: Some responding clones were detected in pre-infection memory, which suggested that pre-existing cross-reactive memory T cells had joined the SARS-CoV-2 response. Clones that contracted from day 15 to 85 showed balanced CD4/CD8 phenotypes, whereas a second wave of clones that expanded from day 15 to 37 leaned towards CD4+. The study included only a couple of mild cases, and larger cohorts that include severe cases with pre-infection samples were judged to be necessary. Contracting CD4+ clones were found mainly in CM and EM memory subsets, while CD8+ clones were enriched in EMRA. SARS-CoV-2 specificity was not confirmed for the second-wave clones peaking on day 37.

Sequences were obtained from PBMCs or a T cell subset sorted from them (not recorded which). The TCR sequence derives from an adult woman who had mild COVID-19 (a few samples of this study predate the infection). The sample titles of this study are shuffled in the database, so cell type and time point are left out; the donor was told from shared clones. Rearrangement joined TRBV12-3 or TRBV12-4 to TRBJ2-7; the D segment may tentatively be TRBD1 or TRBD2, each giving 5 matched bases. The DNA sequence follows: TGTGCCAGCTCGGAGTTGGGGGCCTACGAGCAGTACTTC. This sequence encodes CASSELGAYEQYF.